These 27 T cell receptor beta chains were sequenced from one sample in a study of OX40 agonist ivuxolimab in advanced cancers. Generated by immunoSEQ multiplex PCR, the TCRdb table keeps only in-frame clones and is missing some. The sample lists 60,000 to 75,000 clones, 83% occurring once. The sequences come from CD4+ or CD8+ T cells sorted from blood, collected in a trial of the OX40 agonist ivuxolimab. The receptors here all came from an adult with an advanced solid tumor such as melanoma, head and neck, liver or kidney cancer.

The chain couples TRBV2 to TRBJ1-1; perhaps TRBD1 as D (5 bases). The CDR3 is 15 residues long. Germline values: CDR1 SNHLY, CDR2 FYNNEI. V lost 5 bases and J lost 4, with 17 bases in between. This CDR3 reads CASSSQGRLPTEAFF. The CDR3 nucleotides are TGTGCCAGCAGTTCTCAGGGCCGACTGCCCACTGAAGCTTTCTTT.

As regards this clone: The junction departs from germline at one end; a sequencing error may be responsible. The V and J genes are TRBV14 and TRBJ1-2, with D possibly being TRBD1 (5 bases). Germline V gives CDR1 SGHDN, CDR2 FVKESK. This CDR3 has 13 residues. CDR3: CASSQDRATGRDF. CDR3 coding DNA: TGTGCCAGCAGCCAAGATCGCGCTACAGGTCGTGACTTC.

J is TRBJ2-7 and V is TRBV9; 9 nucleotides align to TRBD1. The CDR3 runs to 15 residues. The V and J ends lost 0 bases and 4 bases, in that order; junction bases with no gene match: 5. Per the germline V gene, CDR1 is SGDLS and CDR2 is YYNGEE. The CDR3 DNA is TGTGCCAGCAGCGTAGCGACAGGGGGAGTGTACGAGCAGTACTTC. Its translation is CASSVATGGVYEQYF.

This clone was seen only once. The genes are TRBV5-1 and TRBJ2-6; D not resolved. The CDR3 spans 11 residues. The V and J ends lost 1 base and 8 bases respectively, with 1 base between them. In germline, CDR1 is SGHRS, CDR2 YFSETQ. CDR3 protein: CASSLTNVLTF. The CDR3 DNA follows: TGCGCCAGCAGCTTGACCAACGTCCTGACTTTC.

The chain recombines TRBV7-2 with TRBJ2-7; 7 bases match TRBD2. V shed 1 base, J shed 9 bases, and the junction held 3 bases outside the gene matches. Germline lookup yields CDR1 SGHTA and CDR2 FQGNSA. The CDR3 spans 12 residues. The CDR3 coding sequence is TGTGCCAGCAGCTTAGGGGGAGGGTGGCAGTACTTC. Protein product: CASSLGGGWQYF.

The rearrangement links TRBV6-5 to TRBJ1-1; D might be TRBD1 (6 bases). V was trimmed by 5 bases and J by 4 bases, leaving 11 bases between them. The CDR3 has 13 amino acids. Germline CDR1 MNHEY, CDR2 SVGAGI. The CDR3 DNA is TGTGCCAGCAGTCCGGACAGATCCACTGAAGCTTTCTTT. Protein product: CASSPDRSTEAFF.

The gene calls are TRBV7-9 and TRBJ1-5; weak D call: TRBD1 (6 bases). The CDR3 extends over 16 amino acids. Trimming left V 1 base short and J 1 base short, with 11 bases between. Germline CDR1 is SEHNR and CDR2 is FQNEAQ (reference sequence). CDR3 DNA sequence: TGTGCCAGCAGCTTAGGCGGGACACAAAGCAATCAGCCCCAGCATTTT. Protein product: CASSLGGTQSNQPQHF.

The table lists this clone with a count of one. This sequence joins TRBV7-8 and TRBJ2-7; tentative D call: TRBD2 (6 bases). The CDR3 sequence is 13 residues long. Germline lookup yields CDR1 SGHVS and CDR2 FQNEAQ. Trimming shortened V by 6 bases and J by 7 bases, and 16 bases separated the two germline ends. The CDR3 sequence is CASSYKTGVEQYF. CDR3 nucleotides: TGTGCCAGCAGTTACAAGACGGGGGTAGAGCAGTACTTC.

The chain carries TRBV28 and TRBJ2-1; TRBD2 might be the D (6 bases). Germline lookup yields CDR1 MDHEN and CDR2 SYDVKM. CDR3 length equals 16 residues. V shed 7 bases and J shed 1 base, with 17 bases lying between them. The CDR3 bases are TGTGCCAGCACCACGTGGGGGGACTCATCCTACAATGAGCAGTTCTTC. Protein: CASTTWGDSSYNEQFF.

This chain connects TRBV12-5 to TRBJ2-3; D remains ambiguous. This CDR3 region has 14 residues. Trimming stripped 6 bases from V and 2 bases from J, with 12 bases between. From germline, CDR1 is LGHNT and CDR2 FRNRAP. Written as DNA, the CDR3 is TGTGCTAGTGGCAGGTCCACTCTCACAGATACGCAGTATTTT. Its translation: CASGRSTLTDTQYF.

This sequence joins TRBV6-5 and TRBJ1-2, with TRBD1 matching over 8 bases. V lost 8 bases and J lost 7; bases outside the gene matches: 9. This CDR3 region has 13 residues. In germline, CDR1 is MNHEY, CDR2 SVGAGI. CDR3 in amino acids: CASAQAGGGGYTF. CDR3 nucleotides: TGTGCCAGCGCTCAGGCAGGGGGCGGTGGCTACACCTTC.

This chain links TRBV5-5 with TRBJ2-1; D not resolved. CDR1 is SGHKS and CDR2 is YYEKEE in the germline V gene (reference sequence). The CDR3 is 18 amino acids. Trimming removed 2 bases from V and 6 bases from J, with 24 bases in between. CDR3 amino acids: CASSFDEEIGEFCNEQFF. Here the CDR3 DNA reads TGTGCCAGCAGCTTTGATGAGGAGATCGGAGAATTTTGCAATGAGCAGTTCTTC.

This rearrangement joins TRBV2 to TRBJ2-1; 7 bases are shared with TRBD1. Per germline, CDR1 SNHLY and CDR2 FYNNEI. CDR3 size: 11 residues. The V gene end was trimmed by 7 bases and the J gene end by 9 bases; junction bases not matched to a gene: 3. The CDR3 DNA sequence: TGTGCCAGCAAGGGGGCTGGTGAGCAGTTCTTC. Protein: CASKGAGEQFF.

J is TRBJ2-5 and V is TRBV18, with 8 bases lining up with TRBD1. This CDR3 is built from 13 residues. The junction had 8 bases not matched to a gene; V was cut back by 3 bases and J by 11 bases. Germline lookup yields CDR1 KGHSH and CDR2 LQKENI. The CDR3 sequence: CASSPQGAREQYF. Here the CDR3 DNA reads TGTGCCAGCTCACCCCAGGGGGCGAGGGAGCAGTACTTC. The variable domain in full, with the rest retrieved from reference TRBV18 and TRBJ2-5, is NAGVMQNPRHLVRRRGQEARLRCSPMKGHSHVYWYRQLPEEGLKFMVYLQKENIIDESGMPKERFSAEFPKEGPSILRIQQVVRGDSAAYFCASSPQGAREQYFGPGTRLLVL.

The chain carries TRBV21-1 and TRBJ1-5. TRBV21-1 constitutes a pseudogene. The CDR3 has 18 amino acids. CDR3 sequence (DNA): TGTGCCAGCAGCAAAAATGGGTACGTGTCATATAGCAATCAGCCCCAGCATTTT. It codes for CASSKNGYVSYSNQPQHF.

This chain connects TRBV6-6 to TRBJ2-1; 14 nucleotides line up with TRBD2. From germline, CDR1 is MNHNY and CDR2 SVGAGI (reference sequence). Trimming at V came to 5 bases and at J to 12 bases, leaving 9 bases not matched to a gene. The CDR3 is 15 amino acids. CDR3 residues: CASSGATSGGARQFF. The CDR3 nucleotides are TGTGCCAGCAGTGGGGCGACTAGCGGGGGGGCGCGGCAGTTCTTC.

The chain recombines TRBV6-5 with TRBJ1-6, with D unclear. Between the trimmed V and J ends, which lost 0 bases and 13 bases, there was a span of 13 bases. From germline, CDR1 is MNHEY and CDR2 SVGAGI. The CDR3 length is 14 residues. DNA for the CDR3: TGTGCCAGCAGTTACTCGGATCAGAAGATTCCCCTCCACTTT. Amino acids: CASSYSDQKIPLHF.

Notes on this clone: Mismatch with germline at one junction end may stem from a read error. The chain couples TRBV2 to TRBJ2-5; a weak D match, TRBD2 (5 bases). Looked up from germline, CDR1 is SNHLY and CDR2 is FYNNEI. The CDR3 has 14 residues. DNA of the CDR3: TGTGCCGGCAGTGAGGGTATAACCCAAGAGACCCAGTACTTC. It encodes CAGSEGITQETQYF.

In this sample, this clone turned up once. This chain uses TRBV2 with TRBJ2-3; tentatively, D is TRBD2 (6 bases). Deletions cut 6 bases from V and 2 bases from J, with 18 bases between. The CDR3 is made up of 16 amino acids. Germline lookup yields CDR1 SNHLY and CDR2 FYNNEI. CDR3 amino acids: CASRGELAMVTDTQYF. CDR3 DNA: TGTGCCAGCAGGGGGGAACTAGCTATGGTCACAGATACGCAGTATTTT.

V usage is TRBV5-8 and J usage is TRBJ2-1; 13 bases fit TRBD2. The trim removed 3 bases at V and 5 bases at J, leaving 2 bases unmatched. The CDR3 runs to 15 residues. Germline V gives CDR1 SGHTS, CDR2 YDEGEE. In DNA form, the CDR3 reads TGTGCCAGCAGCTGGACTAGCGGGAGACACAATGAGCAGTTCTTC. It is translated as CASSWTSGRHNEQFF.

The sample holds one count of this clone. The CDR3 loop is CASSSKGQAVDTIYF. In nucleotides, the CDR3 is TGTGCCAGCAGTAGTAAAGGACAGGCCGTAGACACCATATATTTT. This chain links TRBV27 with TRBJ1-3; 7 nucleotides align to TRBD1. The CDR3 is 15 amino acids. The V gene's germline CDR1 is MNHEY and CDR2 SMNVEV (reference sequence). V lost 5 bases to trimming and J lost 8 bases; unmatched junction nucleotides: 12.

The chain is built from TRBV29-1 and TRBJ2-5, with 15 bases fitting TRBD2. V lost 6 bases and J lost 2; bases outside the gene matches: 16. The CDR3 totals 19 residues. Per germline, CDR1 SQVTM and CDR2 ANQGSEA. Here the CDR3 DNA reads TGCAGCGTAACAACTCTAGGACTAGCGGGGGGGCCGTGGCAAGAGACCCAGTACTTC. Translating it yields CSVTTLGLAGGPWQETQYF.

The rearrangement uses TRBV6-1 and TRBJ2-2; 8 bases are a match to TRBD2. This CDR3 comprises 14 residues. Trimming at V came to 7 bases and at J to 4 bases, leaving 5 bases not matched to a gene. Germline CDR1 MNHNS, CDR2 SASEGT. CDR3 DNA: TGTGCCAGCATTCGACTAGCGTCCACCGGGGAGCTGTTTTTT. It translates to CASIRLASTGELFF.

The V call is TRBV2, the J call TRBJ1-5, with 9 bases identical to TRBD1. Germline V gives CDR1 SNHLY, CDR2 FYNNEI. This CDR3 region has 14 residues. J was trimmed by 6 bases and V by 6 bases; bases with no gene match: 6. The CDR3 is CASSPGTGSQPQHF. Written as DNA, the CDR3 is TGTGCCAGCAGCCCTGGGACAGGGAGTCAGCCCCAGCATTTT.

V is TRBV5-1 and J is TRBJ1-6; 10 bases match TRBD1. Germline assignment: CDR1 SGHRS and CDR2 YFSETQ. Trimming cost V 0 bases and J 9 bases; bases outside gene matches: 3. The CDR3 consists of 15 residues. In DNA form, the CDR3 reads TGCGCCAGCAGCTTGGACCGGACAGGGGGTTCACCCCTCCACTTT. Translation gives CASSLDRTGGSPLHF.

This sequence joins TRBV6-5 and TRBJ1-5; tentatively, D is TRBD1 (5 bases). CDR3 length equals 15 residues. The germline V gene has CDR1 MNHEY and CDR2 SVGAGI. Between the trimmed V and J ends, which lost 5 bases and 0 bases, there was a span of 11 bases. CDR3 region: CASSRRDYSNQPQHF. The CDR3 nucleotides read TGTGCCAGCAGTCGCCGGGACTATAGCAATCAGCCCCAGCATTTT.

This rearrangement joins TRBV7-2 to TRBJ1-1; 8 nucleotides align to TRBD1. The CDR3 spans 14 residues. Looked up from germline, CDR1 is SGHTA and CDR2 is FQGNSA. The V and J ends lost 3 bases and 4 bases, in that order; junction bases with no gene match: 4. CDR3 sequence reads: CASSFQGASTEAFF. In DNA, the CDR3 is TGTGCCAGCAGCTTCCAGGGGGCGAGCACTGAAGCTTTCTTT. Full variable domain (rest looked up from reference TRBV7-2 and TRBJ1-1): GAGVSQSPSNKVTEKGKDVELRCDPISGHTALYWYRQSLGQGLEFLIYFQGNSAPDKSGLPSDRFSAERTGGSVSTLTIQRTQQEDSAVYLCASSFQGASTEAFFGQGTRLTVV.